This TCR beta chain was identified during a study of Graves' ophthalmopathy and Graves' hyperthyroidism. Study-level information: The collection of peripheral blood took place at initial diagnosis, before any treatment.

TCR beta CDR3 amplification used RNA transcripts. HTBI primers were employed in first-round RT-PCR, then a second-round multiplex PCR followed. MiXCR was run by TCRdb on the multiplex PCR reads, yielding one entry per CDR3 protein. This table has 650,000 to 900,000 distinct CDR3 sequences, 40% appearing once. Germline V gene data show CDR1 as LNHNV and CDR2 as YYDKDF (reference sequence). J was trimmed by 11 bases and V by 0 bases; bases with no gene match: 14. This CDR3 spans 16 amino acids. It was on clinical symptoms, serum thyroxine, TRAb, thyroid ultrasound and orbital computed tomography that diagnosis relied. To note about this clonotype: This clone may be a read error of a much larger clone one base away.

The sequence came from an adult man with Graves' ophthalmopathy. The sample consisted of peripheral blood. V and J are TRBV15 and TRBJ2-5; 8 bases are shared with TRBD1. CDR3 DNA: TGTGCCACCAGCAGAGATCTTAGGACAGGGCTTTGGGAGCAGTACTTC. Protein: CATSRDLRTGLWEQYF.